These 9 T cell receptor beta chains originate from one sample sequenced in a study of long-term antiretroviral therapy in people with HIV. It was version v3.0 of the immunoSEQ assay that was run at survey level. Here immunoSEQ multiplex PCR was the method, and the copy in TCRdb shows in-frame clones only, minus some. The sample lists 12,000 or so clones; about 80% were seen once. The sequences come from unsorted PBMCs, collected less than 3.2 years before starting antiretroviral therapy. All receptors come from a man aged 35 to 55 with HIV.

This chain joins TRBV5-1 and TRBJ2-7, with D perhaps TRBD1 or TRBD2 (5 bases each). The germline V gene has CDR1 SGHRS and CDR2 YFSETQ. CDR3 length: 15 amino acids. V dropped 4 bases and J dropped 7 bases, with 21 bases sitting between them. The CDR3 spells CASSLQGLGDQEQYF. The CDR3 DNA reads TGCGCCAGCAGCCTACAAGGGCTGGGGGATCAGGAGCAGTACTTC.

The rearrangement uses TRBV15 and TRBJ1-3; unclear D gene. Looked up from germline, CDR1 is LNHNV and CDR2 is YYDKDF (reference sequence). This CDR3 spans 15 amino acids. V lost 4 bases and J lost 2, with 12 bases in between. The CDR3 DNA reads TGTGCCACCAGCACTCGCAGCGGGGCTGGAAACACCATATATTTT. The encoded protein is CATSTRSGAGNTIYF. The full variable domain, with the rest looked up from reference TRBV15 and TRBJ1-3, is DAMVIQNPRYQVTQFGKPVTLSCSQTLNHNVMYWYQQKSSQAPKLLFHYYDKDFNNEADTPDNFQSRRPNTSFCFLDIRSPGLGDTAMYLCATSTRSGAGNTIYFGEGSWLTVV.

The J gene is TRBJ2-5, the V gene TRBV15, with TRBD1 identical over 7 bases. Germline CDR1 and CDR2: LNHNV and YYDKDF (reference sequence). The CDR3 spans 14 residues. V trimming: 3 bases; J trimming: 1 base; junction bases outside the gene matches: 2. The CDR3 DNA is TGTGCCACCAGCAGCCGGGACAGCCAAGAGACCCAGTACTTC. Translation: CATSSRDSQETQYF.

This clone was seen just once. The rearrangement joins TRBV7-9 to TRBJ2-1, with 14 nucleotides matching TRBD2. With 5 bases clipped from V and 2 bases from J, the junction kept 2 bases outside the gene matches. This CDR3 contains 16 residues. CDR1 and CDR2 (germline): SEHNR, FQNEAQ (reference sequence). CDR3 DNA sequence: TGTGCCAGCAGCCGGACTAGCGGGAGGACCTACAATGAGCAGTTCTTC. Translating gives CASSRTSGRTYNEQFF.

This rearrangement joins TRBV15 to TRBJ1-1; D ambiguous. V lost 0 bases, J lost 4 bases, and 6 bases lay in between. The germline V gene has CDR1 LNHNV and CDR2 YYDKDF (reference sequence). The CDR3 is made up of 13 amino acids. CDR3 nucleotides: TGTGCCACCAGCAGAGATAGTTTCACTGAAGCTTTCTTT. Its translation: CATSRDSFTEAFF.

The genes are TRBV25-1 and TRBJ1-5; no reliable D call. Trimming shortened V by 1 base and J by 1 base, and 5 bases separated the two germline ends. This CDR3 region has 14 residues. Germline CDR1 is MGHDK and CDR2 is SYGVNS. The chain's CDR3 is CASSEFGSNQPQHF. CDR3 in DNA: TGTGCCAGCAGTGAATTTGGGAGCAATCAGCCCCAGCATTTT.

The chain combines TRBV27 with TRBJ2-7; D gene unclear. The germline V and J ends were trimmed by 3 bases and 0 bases, with 18 bases remaining between them. The CDR3 extends over 17 amino acids. CDR1 and CDR2 (germline): MNHEY, SMNVEV (reference sequence). The CDR3 spells CASSFAPRELYSYEQYF. The CDR3 nucleotides read TGTGCCAGCAGTTTCGCGCCGCGTGAGCTTTACTCCTACGAGCAGTACTTC.

The chain recombines TRBV5-1 with TRBJ2-2, with a possible D match to TRBD1 (5 bases). V lost 7 bases to trimming and J lost 9 bases, with 19 bases between them. This CDR3 comprises 14 residues. Germline lookup yields CDR1 SGHRS and CDR2 YFSETQ. For the CDR3, the DNA is TGCGCCAGCCATAGGGGCTCTTCCCAGAGGGAGCTGTTTTTT. This codes for CASHRGSSQRELFF.

This sequence joins TRBV28 and TRBJ1-2; no clear D gene. V gave up 4 bases and J gave up 8 bases, with 14 bases separating them. The CDR3 has 13 residues. In germline, CDR1 is MDHEN, CDR2 SYDVKM. The CDR3 is CASSSSGVWGYTF. For the CDR3, the DNA is TGTGCCAGCAGTTCTTCTGGAGTCTGGGGCTACACCTTC.